The clone carrying this T cell receptor beta chain appeared many times. Its antigen is as yet unknown. The CDR3 has 14 residues. Germline V CDR1 and CDR2: DFQATT, SNEGSKA (reference sequence). V shed 1 base, J shed 7 bases, and the junction held 7 bases outside the gene matches. The entry originates in a study of early T cells in non-severe SARS-CoV-2 infection. About the research overall: From unsorted whole blood, bulk RNA was sequenced, and the chains remained unpaired.

Regarding the study as a whole: VDJdb matches were skewed toward anti-spike CD8 T cell responses.

Unique molecular identifier tags were affixed to discrete cDNA molecules. TCRdb ran MiXCR on the 5' RACE reads and lists one entry per CDR3 protein. Of over 25,000 distinct CDR3 sequences listed, 4.5% to 6% are singletons. The rearrangement links TRBV20-1 to TRBJ2-1, with TRBD2 identical over 7 bases. Sample: whole blood. This TCR derives from an adult who was a healthcare worker with PCR-confirmed SARS-CoV-2 infection or an uninfected control (not recorded which). The CDR3 nucleotides are TGCAGTGCTAGAGCCCCGGGGCGGGGGAATGAGCAGTTCTTC. Protein sequence: CSARAPGRGNEQFF.